A single T cell receptor beta chain is shown here with its context. Trimming removed 0 bases at V and 7 bases at J, with 11 bases between. Per the germline V gene, CDR1 is SGHRS and CDR2 is YFSETQ. The CDR3 sequence is 13 residues long. This entry is derived from a study of blood T cell repertoires in COVID-19. Looking at the study overall: The samples span acute and convalescent COVID-19 from the United States, Italy and Spain. T cells, B-cell-depleted T cells, or PBMCs supplied cDNA or gDNA.

Under the authors' procedure: Quantification of nucleated cells was approximated via reference gene primer amplification. TCRdb's table, derived via immunoSEQ multiplex PCR, lists solely in-frame clones and lacks some. V, J and clone size are those of that table, while D and trimming were read from the DNA. The repertoire includes about 99,000 clones, about 90% of them detected once, and 6.2% sits in the top ten. V is TRBV5-1 and J is TRBJ2-7; no reliable D call. This sequence was found in a human donor in a cohort sampled during active COVID-19. The sequencing sample was made of peripheral blood. The DNA for the CDR3 is TGCGCCAGCAGCTTGGCCTTTGGTGAGGAGCAGTACTTC. This sequence encodes CASSLAFGEEQYF.